The 18 T cell receptor beta chains in this list originate from one sample, sequenced in a study of identical twins. MiXCR, run by TCRdb on the 5' RACE reads, gives a single entry per CDR3 protein. The sample records 200,000 to 250,000 distinct CDR3 sequences, 6% to 7% being singletons. The same sample was also studied in work on T cells expressing NK-cell markers.

Material: CD8+ T cells sorted from blood. Every receptor here comes from a woman younger than 35 in good health.

CDR3 coding DNA: TGTGCCAGCAGCCTAAAGACTAGCGGGGGGCTAAGGTACAATGAGCAGTTCTTC. Protein sequence: CASSLKTSGGLRYNEQFF. This chain joins TRBV11-1 and TRBJ2-1, with 13 bases fitting TRBD2. CDR1 is SGHAT and CDR2 is FQDESV in the germline V gene (reference sequence). V was pared by 5 bases and J by 4 bases, with 11 bases of the junction left unmatched. There are 18 residues in the CDR3.

This clonotype was seen repeatedly, ten times or more. This chain joins TRBV19 and TRBJ2-7; TRBD1 aligns across 9 bases. J was trimmed by 6 bases and V by 1 base; bases with no gene match: 7. Germline V CDR1 and CDR2: LNHDA, SQIVND (reference sequence). This CDR3 comprises 15 residues. CDR3: CASSIGPGQGLEQYF. The CDR3 bases are TGTGCCAGTAGTATAGGCCCGGGACAGGGTCTCGAGCAGTACTTC.

V and J are TRBV4-3 and TRBJ2-7; a weak D match, TRBD2 (6 bases). The germline gives CDR1 LGHNA, CDR2 YSLEER. The CDR3 is 15 amino acids. Deletions cut 1 base from V and 2 bases from J, with 12 bases between. The chain's CDR3 is CASSQVSGGTYEQYF. The CDR3 coding sequence is TGCGCCAGCAGCCAAGTTTCAGGCGGGACCTACGAGCAGTACTTC.

The chain has TRBV20-1 and TRBJ2-3, with 8 positions matching TRBD2. CDR1 is DFQATT, CDR2 SNEGSKA, per germline (reference sequence). Unmatched junction bases numbered 3, after V lost 3 bases and J lost 1 base. This CDR3 has 14 amino acids. The DNA of the CDR3 is TGCAGTGCTAGTGGGCGGGGGGGCACAGATACGCAGTATTTT. Residues: CSASGRGGTDTQYF.

In its sample, this clonotype was seen a few times. V is TRBV6-2 or TRBV6-3 and J is TRBJ2-5; 10 positions agree with TRBD2. The germline V gene encodes CDR1 MNHEY and CDR2 SVGEGT. The V segment lost 0 bases and the J segment 5 bases; nucleotides outside the gene matches: 18. The CDR3 has 20 residues. The CDR3 DNA reads TGTGCCAGCAGTTACTCAGAGCGGGAGGGCCGGTTTGATAGTCGGGAGACCCAGTACTTC. Translated: CASSYSEREGRFDSRETQYF.

In this sample, this clonotype turned up a few times. The chain employs TRBV4-2 and TRBJ2-7; perhaps TRBD1 as D (6 bases). Germline V lookup: CDR1 LGHNA, CDR2 YNFKEQ. V dropped 4 bases and J dropped 2 bases, with 12 bases sitting between them. The CDR3 runs 14 residues. CDR3 in amino acids: CASSPRQAAYEQYF. The CDR3 DNA is TGTGCCAGCAGCCCCAGACAGGCCGCCTACGAGCAGTACTTC.

This clonotype was counted only a few times. This sequence joins TRBV15 and TRBJ2-2, with D tentatively TRBD1 or TRBD2 (5 bases each). V dropped 2 bases and J dropped 6 bases, with 13 bases sitting between them. The length of the CDR3 is 15 residues. Germline values: CDR1 LNHNV, CDR2 YYDKDF (reference sequence). The CDR3 nucleotides read TGTGCCACCAGCAGAAAGCAGGGAGTTCCCGGGGAGCTGTTTTTT. It encodes CATSRKQGVPGELFF. Supplemented by reference TRBV15 and TRBJ2-2, the full variable domain reads DAMVIQNPRYQVTQFGKPVTLSCSQTLNHNVMYWYQQKSSQAPKLLFHYYDKDFNNEADTPDNFQSRRPNTSFCFLDIRSPGLGDTAMYLCATSRKQGVPGELFFGEGSRLTVL.

This clonotype appeared many times. CDR3 protein: CSASPGYGYTF. The CDR3 DNA sequence: TGCAGTGCTAGCCCAGGGTATGGCTACACCTTC. V is TRBV20-1 and J is TRBJ1-2; possibly TRBD1 for D (5 bases). The CDR3 runs to 11 residues. The germline V and J ends were trimmed by 3 bases and 5 bases, with 7 bases remaining between them. Germline values: CDR1 DFQATT, CDR2 SNEGSKA (reference sequence).

Only a few counts were recorded for this clonotype. This chain joins TRBV5-5 and TRBJ1-2, with D hard to call. The V gene lost 2 bases and the J gene lost 5 bases, with 10 bases spanning the gap. CDR3 size: 13 residues. Germline CDR1 SGHKS, CDR2 YYEKEE (reference sequence). The CDR3 sequence is CASSFNAVYGYTF. CDR3 DNA: TGTGCCAGCAGCTTTAATGCAGTTTATGGCTACACCTTC.

The chain recombines TRBV11-2 with TRBJ2-3, with TRBD2 matching over 10 bases. Germline values: CDR1 SGHAT, CDR2 FQNNGV. This CDR3 spans 17 amino acids. V lost 2 bases to trimming and J lost 4 bases; unmatched junction nucleotides: 9. The chain's CDR3 is CASSLHPSGGAADTQYF. Written as DNA, the CDR3 is TGTGCCAGCAGCTTACACCCTAGCGGGGGTGCGGCAGATACGCAGTATTTT.

This clonotype was detected ten times or more. The V gene is TRBV6-2 or TRBV6-3, the J gene TRBJ2-2; possible D gene TRBD2, 5 bases. The CDR3 length is 14 residues. The germline gives CDR1 MNHEY, CDR2 SVGEGT. V lost 8 bases and J lost 2, with 12 bases in between. CDR3 region: CASRGKGNTGELFF. The CDR3 nucleotides are TGTGCCAGCCGAGGGAAGGGAAACACCGGGGAGCTGTTTTTT.

This clonotype was seen ten or more times. V and J are TRBV5-5 and TRBJ1-1, with a possible D match to TRBD1 (6 bases). Germline V gene data show CDR1 as SGHKS and CDR2 as YYEKEE (reference sequence). V was pared by 1 base and J by 7 bases, with 23 bases between. This CDR3 comprises 17 residues. CDR3 bases: TGTGCCAGCAGCTTGTTCCCGACAAGCCGACAGGCCAGTGAAGCTTTCTTT. Translated, it gives CASSLFPTSRQASEAFF.

Notes on this clonotype: This probably arose from a read error, given a far larger clone one base away. This chain links TRBV5-6 with TRBJ2-2, with D perhaps matching TRBD2 (6 bases). The germline V gene has CDR1 SGHDT and CDR2 YYEEEE. CDR3 length: 12 amino acids. The CDR3 sequence: CASSPSTGGLFF. The DNA for the CDR3 is TGTGCCAGCAGCCCCTCCACCGGGGGGCTGTTTTTT. The variable domain in full, with the rest retrieved from reference TRBV5-6 and TRBJ2-2, is DAGVTQSPTHLIKTRGQQVTLRCSPKSGHDTVSWYQQALGQGPQFIFQYYEEEERQRGNFPDRFSGHQFPNYSSELNVNALLLGDSALYLCASSPSTGGLFFGEGSRLTVL.

This clonotype was found many times. This rearrangement joins TRBV10-3 to TRBJ2-1, with a tentative D call TRBD2 (6 bases). This CDR3 comprises 11 residues. From germline, CDR1 is ENHRY and CDR2 SYGVKD. V lost 10 bases to trimming and J lost 9 bases, with 13 bases between them. The CDR3 coding sequence is TGTGCCACCCGGCGGGGAGGTGAGCAGTTCTTC. Its protein product is CATRRGGEQFF.

This clonotype has only a few counts. The V and J genes are TRBV12-3 or TRBV12-4 and TRBJ2-2; 10 bases map to TRBD2. V gave up 6 bases and J gave up 5 bases; unmatched junction bases: 0. This CDR3 has 13 residues. CDR3 amino acids: CASRLAGTGELFF. As DNA, the CDR3 is TGTGCCAGCAGACTAGCGGGAACCGGGGAGCTGTTTTTT.

This clonotype showed up many times. V gene TRBV12-3 or TRBV12-4 combines with J gene TRBJ2-1; D gene ambiguous. The CDR3 spans 11 residues. Trimming removed 0 bases from V and 15 bases from J, with 9 bases in between. The CDR3 sequence: CASSLALLRFF. The CDR3 DNA sequence: TGTGCCAGCAGTTTAGCGCTCTTGAGGTTCTTC.

This clonotype came up many times. The chain carries TRBV5-6 and TRBJ2-7, with TRBD1 as a possible D gene (6 bases). The CDR3 contains 13 residues. Germline-derived CDR1 and CDR2 are SGHDT and YYEEEE. Between the trimmed V and J ends, which lost 2 bases and 1 base, there was a span of 7 bases. DNA of the CDR3: TGTGCCAGCAGCTTTGGACAGTCCTACGAGCAGTACTTC. This sequence encodes CASSFGQSYEQYF.

V and J are TRBV5-6 and TRBJ1-2; D gene ambiguous. In germline, CDR1 is SGHDT, CDR2 YYEEEE. Trimming cost V 4 bases and J 2 bases, with 9 bases left between them. CDR3 size: 13 residues. CDR3 DNA sequence: TGTGCCAGCAGCCGAGGGAGAAACTATGGCTACACCTTC. This codes for CASSRGRNYGYTF.